Below, 32 T cell receptor beta chains from the same sample are listed, as sequenced in a study of blood T cells in healthy people across ages. It was with a sample-barcoded 5' primer and a J-beta primer mix that a second PCR of about 7 to 12 cycles was run. MiXCR was run by TCRdb on the 5' RACE reads, yielding one entry per CDR3 protein. Of roughly 1 million distinct CDR3 sequences in the sample, around 25% were seen once. The sample was also reused in another study, on T cells of mothers and their children.

The sequencing input was blood. Receptors were obtained from a girl aged 2-10 years in good health.

This clonotype was observed a handful of times. V gene TRBV6-1 combines with J gene TRBJ1-1; D remains ambiguous. This CDR3 has 12 residues. Trimming pared 4 bases from V and 5 bases from J, leaving 8 bases between. Germline assignment: CDR1 MNHNS and CDR2 SASEGT. CDR3 region: CASSAVGTEAFF. The CDR3, as DNA: TGTGCCAGCAGTGCAGTGGGGACTGAAGCTTTCTTT.

The chain carries TRBV12-3 or TRBV12-4 and TRBJ2-4; D is unclear. The V and J ends lost 6 bases and 7 bases respectively, with 10 bases between them. There are 12 residues in the CDR3. The CDR3: CASRDQVNIQYF. The CDR3 bases are TGTGCCAGCAGGGATCAAGTGAACATTCAGTACTTC.

This clonotype was counted only a few times. The V gene is TRBV20-1, the J gene TRBJ2-3; TRBD2 aligns across 9 bases. The CDR3 length is 19 residues. Germline assignment: CDR1 DFQATT and CDR2 SNEGSKA (reference sequence). J lost 1 base, V lost 0 bases, and 14 bases had no gene match. The CDR3 DNA follows: TGCAGTGCTAGAGATAGGGCGGGGGGGACGATCTTCGGCACAGATACGCAGTATTTT. Protein: CSARDRAGGTIFGTDTQYF.

This clonotype was found a few times. CDR3 nucleotide sequence: TGTGCCACCAGTGATTTGAAGGATTTTGGGACAGATACGCAGTATTTT. It yields the protein CATSDLKDFGTDTQYF. The V call is TRBV24-1, the J call TRBJ2-3; D is ambiguous. CDR3 length: 16 amino acids. V was pared by 0 bases and J by 3 bases, with 12 bases between. The V gene's germline CDR1 is KGHDR and CDR2 SFDVKD.

The rearrangement uses TRBV11-3 and TRBJ2-1; 7 bases line up with TRBD2. The V gene's germline CDR1 is SGHNT and CDR2 YENEEA. There are 16 residues in the CDR3. The J segment lost 4 bases and the V segment lost 5 bases, leaving 11 bases of the junction unmatched. This CDR3 reads CASSPYQSGAYNEQFF. CDR3 bases: TGTGCCAGCAGCCCGTATCAAAGCGGGGCTTACAATGAGCAGTTCTTC.

The chain is built from TRBV5-6 and TRBJ1-4, with no clear D. Germline V gives CDR1 SGHDT, CDR2 YYEEEE. Trimming left V 0 bases short and J 2 bases short, with 11 bases between. The CDR3 sequence is 16 residues long. CDR3 region: CASSLGWQSTNEKLFF. CDR3 sequence (DNA): TGTGCCAGCAGCTTGGGGTGGCAGTCCACTAATGAAAAACTGTTTTTT.

In this sample, this clonotype turned up a few times. The rearrangement links TRBV28 to TRBJ2-7; 9 bases are a match to TRBD1. Germline assignment: CDR1 MDHEN and CDR2 SYDVKM. The V and J ends lost 7 bases and 1 base, in that order; junction bases with no gene match: 11. The CDR3 has 16 amino acids. The CDR3 loop is CASTPSGQGYSYEQYF. The CDR3 DNA reads as TGTGCCAGCACTCCCTCTGGACAGGGGTATTCCTACGAGCAGTACTTC.

This clonotype was counted a few times. The CDR3, as DNA: TGTGCCGTGACTAACTACAATGAGCAGTTCTTC. This gives the protein CAVTNYNEQFF. The chain uses TRBV6-6 and TRBJ2-5; possibly TRBD2 for D (5 bases). The J call is doubtful: the DNA matches TRBJ2-1 better. CDR3 length: 11 amino acids. Germline CDR1 is MNHNY and CDR2 is SVGAGI (reference sequence).

V gene TRBV28 combines with J gene TRBJ1-4; possibly TRBD1 for D (5 bases). Trimming shortened V by 3 bases and J by 4 bases, and 9 bases separated the two germline ends. CDR1 and CDR2 (germline): MDHEN, SYDVKM. The CDR3 length is 14 residues. The CDR3 DNA reads as TGTGCCAGCAGTTTTTTACAGGATAATGAAAAACTGTTTTTT. It specifies CASSFLQDNEKLFF.

The chain is built from TRBV6-2 or TRBV6-3 and TRBJ2-5, with 9 nucleotides matching TRBD2. Losses at the gene ends were 7 bases for V and 4 bases for J; bases not matched to a gene: 10. This CDR3 has 15 amino acids. Germline CDR1 is MNHEY and CDR2 is SVGEGT. The CDR3 region has the DNA TGTGCCAGCATCCTCTACGCGGGAGGGAGAGAGACCCAGTACTTC. Translated, it gives CASILYAGGRETQYF.

The chain couples TRBV7-6 to TRBJ2-5, with 8 bases that match TRBD2. V lost 7 bases and J lost 6; bases outside the gene matches: 16. Germline CDR1 reads SGHVS; CDR2 reads FNYEAQ. The CDR3 has 16 amino acids. The CDR3 loop reads CASTQGWGLVIQTQYF. CDR3 nucleotides: TGTGCCAGCACCCAGGGTTGGGGACTAGTGATACAGACCCAGTACTTC.

This rearrangement joins TRBV12-3 or TRBV12-4 to TRBJ2-3; possibly TRBD2 for D (6 bases). This CDR3 comprises 15 residues. V shed 6 bases and J shed 6 bases, with 19 bases lying between them. CDR3 nucleotide sequence: TGTGCCAGCAGCTATGCGGGGCTACCTTTGGATACGCAGTATTTT. Its translation is CASSYAGLPLDTQYF.

This chain uses TRBV13 with TRBJ2-2; no clear D gene. There are 13 residues in the CDR3. Germline V gene lookup returns CDR1 PRHDT and CDR2 FYEKMQ (reference sequence). Trimming took 5 bases from V and 7 from J, leaving 11 bases between them. CDR3 in amino acids: CASSTRLDGELFF. CDR3 nucleotides: TGTGCCAGCAGCACGCGACTTGACGGGGAGCTGTTTTTT.

This chain uses TRBV5-6 with TRBJ1-6; 7 bases are a match to TRBD1. Germline V gene data show CDR1 as SGHDT and CDR2 as YYEEEE. V trimming: 0 bases; J trimming: 13 bases; junction bases outside the gene matches: 10. The CDR3 runs 15 residues. CDR3 sequence reads: CASSLAMGRGNPLHF. The CDR3, as DNA: TGTGCCAGCAGCTTGGCTATGGGCAGGGGGAACCCCCTCCACTTT.

This chain uses TRBV7-2 with TRBJ2-2; D ambiguous. The CDR3 spans 13 residues. Germline-derived CDR1 and CDR2 are SGHTA and FQGNSA. V was cut by 2 bases and J by 7 bases, with 8 bases left in between. The CDR3 nucleotides read TGTGCCAGCAGCTTAAACACGGTCGGGGAGCTGTTTTTT. Translation gives CASSLNTVGELFF.

This clonotype has a handful of counts. This chain joins TRBV20-1 and TRBJ2-5, with TRBD2 matching 12 bases. The CDR3 has 15 amino acids. CDR1 is DFQATT, CDR2 SNEGSKA, per germline (reference sequence). V lost 5 bases, J lost 5 bases, and 9 bases stayed unmatched. For the CDR3, the DNA is TGCAGTGCTCTTCTAGCGGGGGGGCGTCTGGAGACCCAGTACTTC. This translates into CSALLAGGRLETQYF.

V gene TRBV7-2 combines with J gene TRBJ2-7; D tentatively fits TRBD1 or TRBD2 (5 bases each). The CDR3 has 14 residues. V lost 3 bases and J 2 bases, leaving 11 bases between the germline ends. Germline CDR1 is SGHTA and CDR2 is FQGNSA. In DNA, the CDR3 is TGTGCCAGCAGCTTGGGGGAGATTACCTACGAGCAGTACTTC. This gives the protein CASSLGEITYEQYF.

The chain joins TRBV7-2 to TRBJ2-1; 13 bases fit TRBD2. Germline V gene data show CDR1 as SGHTA and CDR2 as FQGNSA. Trimming removed 5 bases from V and 5 bases from J; junction bases left unmatched: 12. The CDR3 consists of 18 residues. The CDR3 sequence: CASSKWGGTSGKNNEQFF. The CDR3 nucleotides are TGTGCCAGCAGCAAATGGGGGGGGACTAGCGGGAAAAACAATGAGCAGTTCTTC.

Regarding this clonotype: The junction does not match germline at one end; this may be a read error. V is TRBV10-3 and J is TRBJ1-1; D not resolved. Germline CDR1 is ENHRY and CDR2 is SYGVKD. There are 16 residues in the CDR3. CDR3 amino acids: CAIRGRRTASNTEAFF. The DNA for the CDR3 is TGTGCCATCAGGGGCAGGCGGACCGCTTCGAACACTGAGGCTTTCTTT.

This chain joins TRBV12-3 or TRBV12-4 and TRBJ2-5, with no clear D. V was shortened by 5 bases and J by 3 bases, with 7 bases between the two germline ends. The CDR3 totals 12 residues. CDR3 residues: CASSIDEETQYF. DNA for the CDR3: TGTGCCAGCAGTATAGACGAAGAGACCCAGTACTTC.

The chain links TRBV29-1 to TRBJ2-5; D could derive from TRBD1 or TRBD2 (5 bases each). V gave up 4 bases and J gave up 3 bases, with 9 bases separating them. Germline V gene lookup returns CDR1 SQVTM and CDR2 ANQGSEA. The CDR3 runs to 12 residues. The CDR3 region has the DNA TGCAGCGTTGTCGGGGCCGAAGAGACCCAGTACTTC. This codes for CSVVGAEETQYF.

The chain uses TRBV29-1 and TRBJ2-5; either TRBD1 or TRBD2 may fit D (6 bases each). Per the germline V gene, CDR1 is SQVTM and CDR2 is ANQGSEA. V shed 3 bases and J shed 9 bases, with 17 bases lying between them. CDR3 length: 13 residues. CDR3 bases: TGCAGCGTTGAGGCCAGTAGGGGGGTGGCCCAGTACTTC. Its translation: CSVEASRGVAQYF.

This chain connects TRBV3-1 to TRBJ2-5; TRBD1 aligns across 9 bases. Germline V gene sequence: CDR1 LGHDT, CDR2 YNNKEL (reference sequence). With V trimmed by 5 bases and J by 4 bases, 5 bases remained unmatched. The CDR3 extends over 14 amino acids. In DNA, the CDR3 is TGTGCCAGCAGCGACGACAGGGGGTCAGAGACCCAGTACTTC. Its protein is CASSDDRGSETQYF.

V and J are TRBV6-5 and TRBJ2-6; 8 bases align to TRBD1. With 3 bases clipped from V and 3 bases from J, the junction kept 1 base outside the gene matches. Germline V gene lookup returns CDR1 MNHEY and CDR2 SVGAGI. The CDR3 extends over 15 amino acids. The CDR3 DNA reads TGTGCCAGCAGTTATGGGACAGGTGGGGCCAACGTCCTGACTTTC. Protein: CASSYGTGGANVLTF.

This clonotype was counted a few times. This chain uses TRBV29-1 with TRBJ2-7; D gene ambiguous. The DNA matches TRBJ2-1 better at its end, which makes the J call doubtful. CDR1 is SQVTM, CDR2 ANQGSEA, per germline. The CDR3 has 13 amino acids. The CDR3 DNA reads as TGCAGCGTTGGGTTACTGAAAAACAATGAGCAGTTCTTC. It translates to CSVGLLKNNEQFF.

V gene TRBV5-1 combines with J gene TRBJ2-5; possibly TRBD1 for D (5 bases). The J call may be wrong; the DNA end is better matched by TRBJ2-7. The CDR3 totals 14 residues. Germline V gene sequence: CDR1 SGHRS, CDR2 YFSETQ. The DNA of the CDR3 is TGCGCCAGCAGCACCATCCAAGGGGCCTACGAGCAGTACTTC. It codes for CASSTIQGAYEQYF.

The rearrangement joins TRBV11-2 to TRBJ2-4; D may be TRBD1 or TRBD2 (5 bases each). CDR1 is SGHAT, CDR2 FQNNGV, per germline. CDR3 length: 15 residues. Trimming removed 5 bases from V and 1 base from J, with 12 bases in between. This chain's CDR3 is CASSGGKMAKNIQYF. Written as DNA, the CDR3 is TGTGCCAGCAGCGGGGGAAAGATGGCCAAAAACATTCAGTACTTC.

This clonotype was picked up a small number of times. V gene TRBV4-3 combines with J gene TRBJ2-3, with D perhaps TRBD1 or TRBD2 (6 bases each). CDR3 length: 16 residues. Looked up from germline, CDR1 is LGHNA and CDR2 is YSLEER. The V gene lost 1 base and the J gene lost 6 bases, with 17 bases spanning the gap. In nucleotides, the CDR3 is TGCGCCAGCAGCCAAGCAGACAGGACTACTTTGGATACGCAGTATTTT. It is translated as CASSQADRTTLDTQYF.

This clonotype showed up just a few times. The chain carries TRBV28 and TRBJ2-7, with D unclear. This CDR3 comprises 14 residues. Germline CDR1 MDHEN, CDR2 SYDVKM. The V end was cut by 8 bases, the J end by 0 bases, with 14 bases between. In DNA, the CDR3 is TGTGCCAGCTCATTCCGGGCCAACTCCTACGAGCAGTACTTC. Amino acid sequence: CASSFRANSYEQYF.

This clonotype was observed a few times. The chain recombines TRBV12-5 with TRBJ1-2, with D unresolved. The CDR3 is 15 residues long. The V end was cut by 8 bases, the J end by 3 bases, with 19 bases between. The germline gives CDR1 LGHNT, CDR2 FRNRAP. The CDR3 sequence: CASSPFGVQDYGYTF. CDR3 coding DNA: TGTGCTAGTTCCCCTTTTGGGGTCCAAGACTATGGCTACACCTTC.

This chain's CDR3 is CASGQAGANVLTF. DNA for the CDR3: TGCGCCAGCGGACAGGCTGGGGCCAACGTCCTGACTTTC. V is TRBV5-1 and J is TRBJ2-6, with TRBD1 matching 7 bases. This CDR3 contains 13 residues. With V trimmed by 7 bases and J by 2 bases, 0 bases remained unmatched. Per germline, CDR1 SGHRS and CDR2 YFSETQ.

A word on this clonotype: The CDR3 ends on some other residue instead of the conserved phenylalanine or tryptophan, so this is likely a read error. This chain uses TRBV5-6 with TRBJ1-1; no reliable D call. Germline-derived CDR1 and CDR2 are SGHDT and YYEEEE. CDR3 length equals 12 residues. V shed 0 bases and J shed 7 bases, with 7 bases lying between them. The CDR3 bases are TGTGCCAGCAGCTTGGATAGGGTTGAAGCTTTCCTT. It yields the protein CASSLDRVEAFL.